The 4 T cell receptor beta chains below all came from one sample that was sequenced in a study of T cell changes during pregnancy in multiple sclerosis. TCRdb keeps only in-frame clones here, not all; method: immunoSEQ multiplex PCR. The repertoire holds about 77,000 clones, with approximately 90% as singletons. The sample consisted of peripheral blood, taken before pregnancy. Receptors originate from a female donor with multiple sclerosis, enrolled in a pregnancy study.

The chain carries TRBV7-9 and TRBJ1-2; 9 bases are shared with TRBD1. In germline, CDR1 is SEHNR, CDR2 FQNEAQ (reference sequence). CDR3 length: 13 residues. With V trimmed by 5 bases and J by 5 bases, 3 bases remained unmatched. In DNA, the CDR3 is TGTGCCAGCAGCCCCGGACAGGGGTATGGCTACACCTTC. Its translation: CASSPGQGYGYTF.

V usage is TRBV7-9 and J usage is TRBJ1-1; D remains unclear. Germline V CDR1 and CDR2: SEHNR, FQNEAQ (reference sequence). The germline V and J ends were trimmed by 8 bases and 1 base, with 11 bases remaining between them. This CDR3 has 13 amino acids. CDR3 residues: CASAFRGNTEAFF. The DNA for the CDR3 is TGTGCCAGCGCTTTCCGGGGGAACACTGAAGCTTTCTTT.

This clone was counted ten times or more. The same CDR3 can be traced to other DNA sequences in this sample. CDR3 amino acids: CASSLTGGDTEAFF. In DNA form, the CDR3 reads TGTGCCAGCAGCTTAACAGGAGGGGACACTGAAGCTTTCTTT. V is TRBV7-3 and J is TRBJ1-1; D may be TRBD1 (5 bases). The V gene lost 0 bases and the J gene lost 3 bases, with 8 bases spanning the gap. The CDR3 runs to 14 residues. From germline, CDR1 is SGHTA and CDR2 FQGTGA.

The V gene is TRBV9, the J gene TRBJ1-1, with a tentative D call TRBD1 (6 bases). CDR1 and CDR2 from the germline V gene are SGDLS and YYNGEE. This CDR3 is built from 13 residues. Trimming removed 4 bases from V and 1 base from J, with 8 bases in between. The CDR3 sequence: CASSLQGNTEAFF. The DNA for the CDR3 is TGTGCCAGCAGCTTACAGGGGAACACTGAAGCTTTCTTT.